This T cell receptor (beta chain) was sequenced for a study of Ad26.COV2.S vaccination and SARS-CoV-2 variants (dated by TCRdb to about 2021). Broadly, across the study: Donors in the vaccine arm were drawn from COV1001, a multicentre, randomized, double-blind, placebo-controlled phase I-IIa trial testing Ad26.COV2.S in healthy adults. Throughout the experiments and outcome assessment, investigators stayed blinded to trial group allocation. The TCR-sequenced set comprised approximately 32 samples: roughly 19 Ad26.COV2.S vaccine recipients, 5 placebo recipients and 8 SARS-CoV-2 convalescent individuals. TCRbeta repertoire sequencing served as the tool for gauging how specific and how broad the SARS-CoV-2-reactive T cell receptors were following Ad26.COV2.S vaccination. Trial participants were randomized into five groups of five: low-dose or high-dose Ad26.COV2.S given once or twice, or placebo on both occasions. Ad26.COV2.S was given intramuscularly at 5x10^10 or 1x10^11 viral particles, as a single shot or as two shots 56 days apart. Study-level results and caveats: Comparable non-spike TCR breadth was observed between vaccine and placebo recipients, consistent with only spike being contained in the vaccine. The study was not powered to compare responses between vaccine doses or regimens. After vaccination, spike-specific CD8+ and CD4+ T cell responses were reported to show substantial breadth. The authors noted that total T cell responses may have been underestimated by the TCR breadth and depth analyses. Spike-specific TCR breadth was higher in Ad26.COV2.S recipients than in placebo recipients (P = 0.0014).

The treatment or condition label, read with the paper, signifies: 15 to 20 received Ad26.COV2.S at low or high dose, single or two shots; several received placebo; per-sample allocation not given. Repertoires of vaccine and placebo recipients were sequenced from samples collected on day 63 after the first injection. Cohort 1b enrolled about two dozen adults aged 18-55 years at a single site in Boston, USA, between 29 July and 7 August 2020. Ad26.COV2.S was a replication-incompetent adenovirus type 26 vector that expressed a prefusion-stabilized SARS-CoV-2 spike protein derived from the original Wuhan strain. V has 9 bases trimmed and J has 1 base trimmed; junction bases matching no gene number 9. CDR1 MNHEY and CDR2 SVGAGI are derived from the germline V gene. Reading from cysteine to phenylalanine, the CDR3 counts 15 amino acids. CDR3 DNA only is kept here, 45 bases in frame from base 1. About this clone itself: Which antigen it targets is not known. It has no much larger one-base neighbor in the sample; base qualities were not kept.

The immunoSEQ Assay was used to sequence TCRbeta CDR3 regions. After extraction, genomic DNA underwent amplification by bias-controlled multiplex PCR, followed by high-throughput sequencing. Turning to the authors' computational methods: Collapsing and filtering of sequences were performed to quantify the absolute abundance of each unique TCRbeta CDR3 region. T cell fraction was estimated by normalizing TCRbeta template counts to usable DNA, which was measured by amplifying reference genes present in all nucleated cells. Repertoire TCRs were annotated as SARS-CoV-2-specific by exact matching of V gene, CDR3 amino acid sequence and J gene to a known reactive TCR set. The reference SARS-CoV-2 TCR set came from MIRA and was filtered for enrichment in COVID-19-positive ImmuneCODE repertoires, removing public or cross-reactive TCRs. Drawing on the MIRA antigens, annotated TCRs were analysed further at the level of specific ORF or position within ORF. Depth was the summed frequency of annotated unique rearrangements, while breadth was defined as annotated unique rearrangements over total unique productive rearrangements. Group comparisons of TCR breadth used two-sided Wilcoxon rank-sum tests. Held by TCRdb, this immuneACCESS table contains in-frame sequences only and omits some clones. Under half of the omission traces to an unresolved V gene where checked; the cause of the rest is unknown. V and J calls plus clone size are reproduced from that table; the DNA served to infer D and trimming. This sample is represented by about 350,000 clones; 88% of them were singletons. Of the sample, roughly 6% is held by the ten largest clones.

Rearrangement joined TRBV6-5 to TRBJ1-2; TRBD1 fits 9 bases in the junction. Specimen: peripheral blood, collected in a trial of Ad26.COV2.S vaccine versus placebo. The TCR comes from a person aged 18-60 years who received the Ad26.COV2.S COVID-19 vaccine or a placebo. The CDR3 in this case is CASSEWTGDNYGYTF. The DNA is as follows: TGTGCCAGTTCCGAGTGGACAGGGGATAACTATGGCTACACCTTC.